The subject of this entry is one T cell receptor (beta chain). What antigen it recognizes has not been identified. No quality values exist for individual bases; no much larger clone is one base distant. This sample was included in a study of blood T cell repertoires in COVID-19 (dated by TCRdb to 2018 to 2021). Regarding the complete study: Samples from collaborators originated in the United States, Italy and Spain and spanned both the acute and convalescent phases of COVID-19. The prospective study material was composed of cDNA or gDNA derived from T cells, B-cell-depleted T cells, or PBMCs. Subjects who had been exposed to COVID-19, were actively infected with it, or had recovered from it provided the deeply sampled blood TCRbeta repertoires that made up the dataset. A freely available public database, intended as a resource for researchers studying the immune response to SARS-CoV-2, is where the repertoires were released. The samples were drawn from two sources: the first 160 participants of the ongoing ImmuneRACE study, and 1,200 or so subjects contributed by 6 global collaborators. Nearly every sample came with metadata listing a de-identified subject ID, COVID-19 status, age in years and sex. Where available, HLA class I and class II types were obtained from metadata supplied by the sample provider rather than from assay-based typing.

The CDR3 numbers 16 residues from cysteine through phenylalanine. Only the CDR3 portion is preserved as DNA: 48 bases, with reading frame beginning at the first base. After removal of 0 bases from V and 6 bases from J, the junction retains 7 bases not matched to a gene. The germline V gene yields MGHRA for CDR1 and YSYEKL for CDR2. Whole blood was collected in K2EDTA tubes by collaborating institutions according to the institutions' own protocols. For TCRbeta analysis, collaborators shipped samples as frozen whole blood, isolated PBMCs, or DNA extracted from either of those sample types. TCRbeta CDR3 regions were amplified from genomic DNA using the immunoSEQ Assay, a bias-controlled multiplex PCR. As for how the authors treated the data: The number of nucleated cells in each sample was estimated from the amplification of reference gene primers within the assay. To quantify the absolute abundance of each unique TCRbeta CDR3 rearrangement, sequence reads were collapsed and filtered. For each sample, productive Simpson clonality was calculated as the square root of Simpson's diversity index across productive rearrangements. This is the immuneACCESS table as TCRdb keeps it, with only in-frame sequences that have V and J called. A part of the clones is gone; compared with another copy, unresolved V genes explain less than half, and the rest is unexplained. The V and J calls and the clone size are those of that table, but D and trimming were determined from the DNA. This sample has 270,000 or so clones in its table, and around 89% of those were observed once. The ten largest clones take up about 4.6% of the sample.

Study-wide conclusions, independent of this receptor: Clinical and demographic metadata were provided uncurated, with the amount varying by source and participant.

This chain joins TRBV4-1 to TRBJ2-7; the central 11 bases match TRBD2. Sequencing was performed on peripheral blood. The source of this sequence is a middle-aged man with acute or convalescent COVID-19. The CDR3 protein: CASSQDRSGGAIEQYF. Here is the DNA: TGCGCCAGCAGCCAAGATCGTAGCGGGGGGGCGATCGAGCAGTACTTC.